These T cell receptor beta chains were read from a single sample in a study of CD8 T cells in ankylosing spondylitis. TCRdb re-analysed the 5' RACE reads in MiXCR, keeping a single row per CDR3 protein. The repertoire has approximately 16,000 distinct CDR3 sequences, 7% to 10% of them found once; the top ten carry about a third. The sequencing input was blood. The receptors come from a male donor with ankylosing spondylitis or in good health (not recorded which). CDR3s include the opening cysteine and the closing phenylalanine or tryptophan. Each record gives: J gene, V gene, clone size, D gene, CDR3 DNA, CDR3 protein. D genes are given only for firm matches. Size is stated for part of the rows, as once, few or many counts, or as a class when the clone is expanded.

TRBJ1-1 | TRBV10-3 | NA | NA | TGTGCCATCAGCAGGGAGGGCACTGAAGCTTTCTTT | CAISREGTEAFF
TRBJ2-3 | TRBV18 | NA | NA | TGTGCCAGCTCACCGACTAGGACTGGCACAGATACGCAGTATTTT | CASSPTRTGTDTQYF
TRBJ2-5 | TRBV12-3/TRBV12-4 | many | TRBD2 | TGTGCCAGCAGCCGTAGCGGGGCAGAGACCCAGTACTTC | CASSRSGAETQYF
TRBJ2-2 | TRBV29-1 | NA | NA | TGCAGCGTGTCCAGGGAAACCGGGGAGCTGTTTTTT | CSVSRETGELFF
TRBJ2-7 | TRBV28 | NA | NA | TGTGCCAGCAAAGAGGGAAGATCCTACGAGCAGTACTTC | CASKEGRSYEQYF
TRBJ2-3 | TRBV20-1 | many | NA | TGCAGTGCTACCGTAGACGGAAGGGATACGCAGTATTTT | CSATVDGRDTQYF
TRBJ2-1 | TRBV5-1 | few | NA | TGCGCCAGCAGTAAGGGCGACAATGAGCAGTTCTTC | CASSKGDNEQFF
TRBJ2-1 | TRBV7-9 | many | TRBD1 | TGTGCCGGAAGACAGGGGGCTTACAATGAGCAGTTCTTC | CAGRQGAYNEQFF
TRBJ2-1 | TRBV20-1 | many | TRBD1 | TGCAGTGCTCCTACCACCACAGGGGGCCCCTACAATGAGCAGTTCTTC | CSAPTTTGGPYNEQFF
TRBJ2-4 | TRBV7-2 | many | TRBD2 | TGTGCCAGCGGCCGGGGGGGGGTAGCCAAAAACATTCAGTACTTC | CASGRGGVAKNIQYF
TRBJ1-3 | TRBV5-1 | many | NA | TGCGCCAGCAGCTTGGAGGGATCCGGAAACACCATATATTTT | CASSLEGSGNTIYF
TRBJ2-1 | TRBV29-1 | many | NA | TGCAGCGGCGAAGGACTTGGATACAATGAGCAGTTCTTC | CSGEGLGYNEQFF
TRBJ2-1 | TRBV28 | NA | TRBD2 | TGTGCCAGCAGTTTGGGGCTAGCGGGAATACATGAGCAGTTCTTC | CASSLGLAGIHEQFF
TRBJ2-4 | TRBV7-2 | NA | NA | TGTGCCAGCAGCTTAAACAACATTCAGTACTTC | CASSLNNIQYF
TRBJ1-1 | TRBV7-3 | few | TRBD1 | TGTGCCAGCAGCGTTCCGGGACAGGGCATCACTGAAGCTTTCTTT | CASSVPGQGITEAFF
TRBJ2-1 | TRBV12-3/TRBV12-4 | few | TRBD2 | TGTGCCAGCAAGCCACTAGCGGGAGTGGACAATGAGCAGTTCTTC | CASKPLAGVDNEQFF
TRBJ2-2 | TRBV28 | NA | NA | TGTGCCAGCGTATGGGCGGCGAACACCGGGGAGCTGTTTTTT | CASVWAANTGELFF
TRBJ2-7 | TRBV20-1 | many | TRBD2 | TGCAGTGCTAGATCTGGGACTAGCGGGAGAAGGGTCCCCTACGAGCAGTACTTC | CSARSGTSGRRVPYEQYF
TRBJ2-3 | TRBV4-3 | NA | NA | TGCGCCAGCAGCCAAGATGGAGGGGCCCGGGATACGCAGTATTTT | CASSQDGGARDTQYF
TRBJ1-6 | TRBV9 | large | NA | TGTGCCAGCACCCGTGAGGCCGCAAACTATAATTCACCCCTCCACTTT | CASTREAANYNSPLHF
TRBJ2-3 | TRBV5-1 | few | TRBD1 | TGCGCCAGCAAACAGACAGGGGCTCCCTATAGCACAGATACGCAGTATTTT | CASKQTGAPYSTDTQYF
TRBJ2-2 | TRBV29-1 | few | NA | TGCAGCGTTGACTATACCGGGTCTAACACCGGGGAGCTGTTTTTT | CSVDYTGSNTGELFF
TRBJ1-5 | TRBV20-1 | NA | NA | TGCAGTGCTCCCCCGGTCCTCAGAGACAATCAGCCCCAGCATTTT | CSAPPVLRDNQPQHF
TRBJ2-3 | TRBV7-2 | few | TRBD2 | TGTGCCAGCAGCTTTACTAGCGGGTTTACAGATACGCAGTATTTT | CASSFTSGFTDTQYF
TRBJ2-2 | TRBV28 | many | NA | TGTGCCAGCAGTTTAAACAGGGAAGGAGGGGAGCTGTTTTTT | CASSLNREGGELFF
TRBJ1-1 | TRBV9 | NA | NA | TGTGCCAGCAGCCCACGCGGGGGGGTTGAAGCTTTCTTT | CASSPRGGVEAFF
TRBJ2-7 | TRBV6-5 | NA | NA | TGTGCCAGCAGTTATGGCGGGATCTCCTACGAGCAGTACTTC | CASSYGGISYEQYF
TRBJ1-1 | TRBV20-1 | few | NA | TGCAGTGAACGGGACGAAGGACAAGCTTTCTTT | CSERDEGQAFF